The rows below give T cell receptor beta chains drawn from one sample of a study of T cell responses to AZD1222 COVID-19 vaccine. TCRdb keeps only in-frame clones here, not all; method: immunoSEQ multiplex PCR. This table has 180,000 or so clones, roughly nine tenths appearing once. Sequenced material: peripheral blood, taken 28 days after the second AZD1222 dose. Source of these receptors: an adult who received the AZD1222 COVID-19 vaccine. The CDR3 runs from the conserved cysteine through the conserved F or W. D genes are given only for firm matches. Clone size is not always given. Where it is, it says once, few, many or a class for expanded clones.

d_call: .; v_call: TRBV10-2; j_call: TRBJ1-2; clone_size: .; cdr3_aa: CASSEPGTYGYTF; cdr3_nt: TGCGCCAGCAGTGAACCAGGGACCTATGGCTACACCTTC
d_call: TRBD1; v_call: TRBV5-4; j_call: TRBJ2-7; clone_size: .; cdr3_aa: CASSYQDRVYEQYF; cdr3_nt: TGTGCCAGCAGCTACCAAGACAGGGTTTACGAGCAGTACTTC
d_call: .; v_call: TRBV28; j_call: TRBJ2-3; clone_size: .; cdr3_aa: CASRTRGRDTQYF; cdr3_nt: TGTGCCAGCAGGACTAGGGGGAGGGATACGCAGTATTTT
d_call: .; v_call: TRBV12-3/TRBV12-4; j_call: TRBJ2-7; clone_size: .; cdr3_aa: CASSFLGYEQYF; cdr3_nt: TGTGCCAGCAGTTTTCTGGGGTACGAGCAGTACTTC
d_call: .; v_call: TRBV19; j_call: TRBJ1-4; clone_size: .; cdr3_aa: CATCGQPNEKLFF; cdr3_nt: TGTGCCACCTGTGGACAACCGAATGAAAAACTGTTTTTT
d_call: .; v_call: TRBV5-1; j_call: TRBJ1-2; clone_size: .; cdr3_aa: CASSLHEGVDGYTF; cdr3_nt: TGCGCCAGCAGCTTACATGAGGGAGTGGATGGCTACACCTTC
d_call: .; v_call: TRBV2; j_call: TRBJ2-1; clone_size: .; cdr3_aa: CASRPQGYNEQFF; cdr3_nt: TGTGCCAGCAGGCCACAGGGCTACAATGAGCAGTTCTTC
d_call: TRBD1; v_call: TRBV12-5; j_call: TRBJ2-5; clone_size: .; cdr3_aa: CASGPDRGRGYQETQYF; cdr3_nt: TGTGCTAGTGGTCCGGACAGGGGGCGCGGGTACCAAGAGACCCAGTACTTC
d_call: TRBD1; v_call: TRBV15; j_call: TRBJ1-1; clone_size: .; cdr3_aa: CATSRRDSETFF; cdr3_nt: TGTGCCACCAGCAGAAGGGACAGTGAGACTTTCTTT
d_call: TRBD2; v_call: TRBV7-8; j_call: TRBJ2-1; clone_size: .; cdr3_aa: CASSPSTSGFSEQFF; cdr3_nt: TGTGCCAGCAGCCCATCGACTAGCGGGTTTAGTGAGCAGTTCTTC
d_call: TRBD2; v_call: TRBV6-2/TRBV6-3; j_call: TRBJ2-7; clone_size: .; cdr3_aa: CASSYPGGSYEQYF; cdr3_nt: TGTGCCAGCAGTTACCCGGGGGGCTCCTACGAGCAGTACTTC
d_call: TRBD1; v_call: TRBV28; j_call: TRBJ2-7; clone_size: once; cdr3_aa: CASSPFSGQGGEQYF; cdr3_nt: TGTGCCAGCAGTCCCTTTTCGGGACAGGGGGGTGAGCAGTACTTC
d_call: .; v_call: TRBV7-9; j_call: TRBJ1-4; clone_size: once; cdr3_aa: CASSTSLATNEKLFF; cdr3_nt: TGTGCCAGCAGCACCAGCCTCGCAACTAATGAAAAACTGTTTTTT
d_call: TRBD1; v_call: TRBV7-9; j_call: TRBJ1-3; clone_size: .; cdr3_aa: CASSRTGGRNTIYF; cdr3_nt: TGTGCCAGCAGCCGGACAGGGGGGCGAAACACCATATATTTT
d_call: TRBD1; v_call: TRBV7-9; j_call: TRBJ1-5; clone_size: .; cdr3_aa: CASSRTTGEPQHF; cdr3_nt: TGTGCCAGCAGCAGAACTACAGGGGAGCCCCAGCATTTT
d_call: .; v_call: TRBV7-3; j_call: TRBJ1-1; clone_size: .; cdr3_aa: CASSLPRGEAFF; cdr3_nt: TGTGCCAGCAGCCTCCCCAGGGGTGAAGCTTTCTTT
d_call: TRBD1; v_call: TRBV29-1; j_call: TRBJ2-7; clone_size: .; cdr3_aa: CSVEDGGQGMHEQYF; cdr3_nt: TGCAGCGTTGAAGATGGAGGACAGGGGATGCACGAGCAGTACTTC
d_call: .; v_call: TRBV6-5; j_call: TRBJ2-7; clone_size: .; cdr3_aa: CASGSPYEQYF; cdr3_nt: TGTGCCAGCGGGAGCCCCTACGAGCAGTACTTC
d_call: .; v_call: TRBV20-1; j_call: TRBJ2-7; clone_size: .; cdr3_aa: CSASPGVLSYEQYF; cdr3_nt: TGCAGTGCTAGTCCCGGGGTTCTATCGTACGAGCAGTACTTC
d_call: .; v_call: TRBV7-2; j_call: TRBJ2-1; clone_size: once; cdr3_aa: CASSLDRTTHNEQFF; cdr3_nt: TGTGCCAGCAGCTTAGATCGGACTACCCACAATGAGCAGTTCTTC
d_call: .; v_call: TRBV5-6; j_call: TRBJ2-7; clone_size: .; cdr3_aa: CASSSEDRFYEQYF; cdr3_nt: TGTGCCAGCAGCTCCGAGGACAGATTTTACGAGCAGTACTTC
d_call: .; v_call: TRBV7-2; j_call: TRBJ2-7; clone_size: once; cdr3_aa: CASSRGTQGLFYEQYF; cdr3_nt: TGTGCCAGCAGCAGAGGGACACAAGGGCTCTTCTACGAGCAGTACTTC
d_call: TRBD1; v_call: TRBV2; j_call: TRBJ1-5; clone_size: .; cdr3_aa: CASTVGQGHNQPQHF; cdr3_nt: TGTGCCAGCACCGTAGGACAGGGCCATAATCAGCCCCAGCATTTT
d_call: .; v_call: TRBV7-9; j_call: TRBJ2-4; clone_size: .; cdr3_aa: CASSPTPGVIGKNIQYF; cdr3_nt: TGTGCCAGCAGCCCTACCCCTGGGGTGATCGGCAAAAACATTCAGTACTTC
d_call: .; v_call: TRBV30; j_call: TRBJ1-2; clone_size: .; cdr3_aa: CAWSPDHTGGTF; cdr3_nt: TGTGCCTGGAGTCCTGATCACACGGGAGGGACCTTC
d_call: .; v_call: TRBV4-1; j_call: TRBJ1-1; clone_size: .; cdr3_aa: CASSQDPLGNTEAFF; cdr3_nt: TGCGCCAGCAGCCAAGACCCGTTAGGGAACACTGAAGCTTTCTTT
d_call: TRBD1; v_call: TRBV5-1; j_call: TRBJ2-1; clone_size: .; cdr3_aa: CASSLNRKDRGRFYEQFF; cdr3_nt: TGCGCCAGCAGCTTGAATAGAAAGGACAGGGGGCGCTTTTATGAGCAGTTCTTC
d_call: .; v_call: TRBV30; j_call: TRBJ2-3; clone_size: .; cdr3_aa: CAWSILGSEDTQYF; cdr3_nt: TGTGCCTGGAGTATCCTGGGGAGCGAGGATACGCAGTATTTT
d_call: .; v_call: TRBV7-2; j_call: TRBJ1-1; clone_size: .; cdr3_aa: CASSQGLQDLEAFF; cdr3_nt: TGTGCCAGCAGCCAGGGGCTACAGGACCTTGAAGCTTTCTTT
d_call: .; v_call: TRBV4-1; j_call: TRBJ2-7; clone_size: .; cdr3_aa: CASSQDPPPGVQNF; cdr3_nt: TGCGCCAGCAGCCAAGACCCTCCCCCTGGGGTACAAAACTTC
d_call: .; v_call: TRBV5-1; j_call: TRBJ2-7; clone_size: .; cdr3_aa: CASSLIRETYEQYF; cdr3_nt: TGCGCCAGCAGCCTGATCAGGGAGACCTACGAGCAGTACTTC
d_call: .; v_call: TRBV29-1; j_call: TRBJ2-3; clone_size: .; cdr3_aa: CSVDVGIQADTQYF; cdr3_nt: TGCAGCGTTGATGTCGGGATTCAAGCAGATACGCAGTATTTT
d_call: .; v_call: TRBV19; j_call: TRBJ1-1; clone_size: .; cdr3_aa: CASKERDGTEAFF; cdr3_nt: TGTGCCAGTAAGGAAAGGGACGGCACTGAAGCTTTCTTT
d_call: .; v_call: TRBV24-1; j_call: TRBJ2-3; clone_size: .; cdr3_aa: CATSDLSGGTDTQYF; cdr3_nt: TGTGCCACCAGTGATTTGTCGGGCGGAACAGATACGCAGTATTTT
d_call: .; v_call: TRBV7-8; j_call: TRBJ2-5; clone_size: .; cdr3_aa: CASSFGGTQYF; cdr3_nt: TGTGCCAGCAGCTTCGGGGGGACCCAGTACTTC
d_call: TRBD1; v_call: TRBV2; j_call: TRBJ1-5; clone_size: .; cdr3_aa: CASSVTGIQPQHF; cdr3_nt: TGTGCCAGCAGTGTGACAGGGATTCAGCCCCAGCATTTT
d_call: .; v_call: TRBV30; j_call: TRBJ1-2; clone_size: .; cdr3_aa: CAWSVRRGGTF; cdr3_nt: TGTGCCTGGAGTGTACGACGGGGGGGGACCTTC
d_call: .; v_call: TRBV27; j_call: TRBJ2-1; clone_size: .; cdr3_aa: CASSTQGLGFYEQFF; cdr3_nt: TGTGCCAGCAGTACACAGGGTTTGGGTTTTTATGAGCAGTTCTTC
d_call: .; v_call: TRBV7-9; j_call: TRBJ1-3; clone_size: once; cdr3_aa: CASSLGGFGNTIYF; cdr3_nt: TGTGCCAGCAGCTTAGGAGGGTTTGGAAACACCATATATTTT
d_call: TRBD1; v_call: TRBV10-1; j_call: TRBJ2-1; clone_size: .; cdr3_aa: CASSAGTGPYNEQFF; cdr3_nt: TGCGCCAGCAGCGCCGGGACAGGGCCGTACAATGAGCAGTTCTTC
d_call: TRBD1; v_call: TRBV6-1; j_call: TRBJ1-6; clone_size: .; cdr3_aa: CASSPYQGEPLHF; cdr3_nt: TGTGCCAGCAGTCCATACCAGGGGGAACCCCTCCACTTT
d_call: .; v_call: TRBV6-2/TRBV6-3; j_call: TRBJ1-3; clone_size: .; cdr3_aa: CASSYSKSGNTIYF; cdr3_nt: TGTGCCAGCAGTTACTCGAAGTCTGGAAACACCATATATTTT
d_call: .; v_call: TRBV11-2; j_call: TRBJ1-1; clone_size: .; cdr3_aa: CASSRHRVGNTEAFF; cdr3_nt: TGTGCCAGCAGCCGTCACAGGGTTGGGAACACTGAAGCTTTCTTT
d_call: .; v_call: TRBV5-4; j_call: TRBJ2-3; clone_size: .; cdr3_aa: CASSSGRSDTQYF; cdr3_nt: TGTGCCAGCAGCTCGGGTAGGTCAGATACGCAGTATTTT
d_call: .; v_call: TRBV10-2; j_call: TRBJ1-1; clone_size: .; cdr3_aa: CASSEGYEAFF; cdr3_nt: TGCGCCAGCAGTGAAGGTTACGAAGCTTTCTTT
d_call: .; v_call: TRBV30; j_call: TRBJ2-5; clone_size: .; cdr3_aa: CAWRQSEETQYF; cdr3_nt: TGTGCCTGGAGGCAGTCGGAAGAGACCCAGTACTTC
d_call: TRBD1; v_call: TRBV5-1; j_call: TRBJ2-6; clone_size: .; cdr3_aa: CASSPGQRTGANVLTF; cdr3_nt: TGCGCCAGCAGCCCGGGACAGCGAACGGGGGCCAACGTCCTGACTTTC
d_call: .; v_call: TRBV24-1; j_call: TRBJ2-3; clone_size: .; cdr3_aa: CATSDSRGGPLGTDTQYF; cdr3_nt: TGTGCCACCAGTGATTCGAGGGGGGGTCCCCTTGGCACAGATACGCAGTATTTT
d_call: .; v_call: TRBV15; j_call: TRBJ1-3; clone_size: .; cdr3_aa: CATSSPNQGQGNTIYF; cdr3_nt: TGTGCCACCAGCAGTCCCAACCAGGGGCAGGGGAACACCATATATTTT
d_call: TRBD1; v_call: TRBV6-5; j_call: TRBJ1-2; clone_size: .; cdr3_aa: CAGGNFIQGNYGYTF; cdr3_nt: TGTGCCGGGGGGAATTTCATACAGGGGAACTATGGCTACACCTTC
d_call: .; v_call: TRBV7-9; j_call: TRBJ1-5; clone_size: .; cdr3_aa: CASSLAGDWGYSNQPQHF; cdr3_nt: TGTGCCAGCAGCTTAGCGGGGGACTGGGGGTATAGCAATCAGCCCCAGCATTTT
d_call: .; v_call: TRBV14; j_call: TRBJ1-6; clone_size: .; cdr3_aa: CASSQGMRLYNSPLHF; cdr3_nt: TGTGCCAGCAGCCAGGGGATGAGGCTTTATAATTCACCCCTCCACTTT
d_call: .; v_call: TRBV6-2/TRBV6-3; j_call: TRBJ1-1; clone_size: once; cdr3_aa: CASSYSMRGGEAFF; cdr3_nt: TGTGCCAGCAGTTACTCGATGAGAGGGGGGGAAGCTTTCTTT
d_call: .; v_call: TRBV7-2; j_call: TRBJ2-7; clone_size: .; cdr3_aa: CASSSMSYEQYF; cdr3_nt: TGTGCCAGCAGCTCTATGAGCTACGAGCAGTACTTC